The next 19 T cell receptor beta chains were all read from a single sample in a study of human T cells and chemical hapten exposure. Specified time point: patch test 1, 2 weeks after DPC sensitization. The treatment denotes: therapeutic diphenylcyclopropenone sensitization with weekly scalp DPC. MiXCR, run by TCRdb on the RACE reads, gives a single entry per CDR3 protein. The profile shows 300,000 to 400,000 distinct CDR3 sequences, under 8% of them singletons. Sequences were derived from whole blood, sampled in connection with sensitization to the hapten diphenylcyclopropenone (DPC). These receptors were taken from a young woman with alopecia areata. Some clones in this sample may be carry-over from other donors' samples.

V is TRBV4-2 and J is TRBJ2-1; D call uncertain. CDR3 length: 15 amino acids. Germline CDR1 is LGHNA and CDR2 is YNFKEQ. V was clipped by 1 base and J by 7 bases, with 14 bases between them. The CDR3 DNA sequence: TGTGCCAGCAGCCAAGCCGTACAGCTAGGGAATGAGCAGTTCTTC. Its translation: CASSQAVQLGNEQFF.

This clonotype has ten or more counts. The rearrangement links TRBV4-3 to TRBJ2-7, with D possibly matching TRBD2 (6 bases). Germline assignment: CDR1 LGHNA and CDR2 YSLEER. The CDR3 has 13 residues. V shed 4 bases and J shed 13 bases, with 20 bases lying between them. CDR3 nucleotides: TGCGCCAGCAGCCGAGAATGGGGACTGCTCGTTTACTTC. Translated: CASSREWGLLVYF.

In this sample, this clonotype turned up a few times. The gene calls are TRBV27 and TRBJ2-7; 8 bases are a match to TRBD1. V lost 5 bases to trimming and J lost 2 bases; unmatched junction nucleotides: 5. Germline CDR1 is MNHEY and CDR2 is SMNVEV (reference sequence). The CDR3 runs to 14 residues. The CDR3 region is CASSGTGETYEQYF. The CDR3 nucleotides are TGTGCCAGCAGTGGGACAGGCGAAACCTACGAGCAGTACTTC.

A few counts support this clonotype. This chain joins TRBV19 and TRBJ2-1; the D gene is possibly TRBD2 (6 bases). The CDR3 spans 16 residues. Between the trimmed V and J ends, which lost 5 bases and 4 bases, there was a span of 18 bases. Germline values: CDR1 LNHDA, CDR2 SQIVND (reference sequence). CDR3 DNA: TGTGCCAGTAGTCTTGACAGCGCGGGGATTTACAATGAGCAGTTCTTC. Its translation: CASSLDSAGIYNEQFF.

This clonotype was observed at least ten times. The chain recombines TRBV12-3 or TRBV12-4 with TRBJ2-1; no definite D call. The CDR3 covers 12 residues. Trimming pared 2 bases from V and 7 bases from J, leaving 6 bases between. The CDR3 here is CASSLSRNEQFF. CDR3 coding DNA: TGTGCCAGCAGTTTATCGCGTAATGAGCAGTTCTTC.

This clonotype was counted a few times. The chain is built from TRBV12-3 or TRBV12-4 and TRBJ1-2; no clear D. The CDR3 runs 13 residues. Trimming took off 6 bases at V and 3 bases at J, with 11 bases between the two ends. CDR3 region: CASSLTNYYGYTF. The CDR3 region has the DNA TGTGCCAGCAGCCTTACAAACTACTATGGCTACACCTTC.

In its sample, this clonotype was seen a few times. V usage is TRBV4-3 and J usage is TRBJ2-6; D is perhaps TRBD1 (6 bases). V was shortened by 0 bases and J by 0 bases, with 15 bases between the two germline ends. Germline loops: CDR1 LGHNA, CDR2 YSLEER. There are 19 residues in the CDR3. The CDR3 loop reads CASSQDAGVLFSGANVLTF. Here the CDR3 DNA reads TGCGCCAGCAGCCAAGATGCAGGGGTACTTTTCTCTGGGGCCAACGTCCTGACTTTC.

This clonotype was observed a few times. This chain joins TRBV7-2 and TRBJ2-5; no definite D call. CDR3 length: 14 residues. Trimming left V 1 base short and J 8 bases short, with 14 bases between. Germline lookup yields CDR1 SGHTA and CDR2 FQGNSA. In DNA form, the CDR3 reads TGTGCCAGCAGCTTAGGTGTCCTAGATCGTACCCAGTACTTC. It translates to CASSLGVLDRTQYF. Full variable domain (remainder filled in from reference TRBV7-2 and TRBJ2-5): GAGVSQSPSNKVTEKGKDVELRCDPISGHTALYWYRQSLGQGLEFLIYFQGNSAPDKSGLPSDRFSAERTGGSVSTLTIQRTQQEDSAVYLCASSLGVLDRTQYFGPGTRLLVL.

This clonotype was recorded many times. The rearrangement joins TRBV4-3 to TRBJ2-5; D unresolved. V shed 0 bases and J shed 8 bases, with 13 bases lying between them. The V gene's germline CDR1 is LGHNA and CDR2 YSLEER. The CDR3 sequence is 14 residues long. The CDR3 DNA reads TGCGCCAGCAGCCAAGATGTGATTTCGATTACCCAGTACTTC. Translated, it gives CASSQDVISITQYF.

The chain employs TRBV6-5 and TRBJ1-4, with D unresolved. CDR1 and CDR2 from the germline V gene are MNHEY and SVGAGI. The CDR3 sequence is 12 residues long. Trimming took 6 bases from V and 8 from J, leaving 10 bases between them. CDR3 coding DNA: TGTGCCAGCAGGGGAAGCGAGGAAAAACTGTTTTTT. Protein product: CASRGSEEKLFF.

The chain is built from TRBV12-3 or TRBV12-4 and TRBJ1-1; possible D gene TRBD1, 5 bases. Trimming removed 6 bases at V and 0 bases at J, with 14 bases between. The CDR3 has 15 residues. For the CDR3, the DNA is TGTGCCAGCAGACCATCAGGGTTGGTGAACACTGAAGCTTTCTTT. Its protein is CASRPSGLVNTEAFF.

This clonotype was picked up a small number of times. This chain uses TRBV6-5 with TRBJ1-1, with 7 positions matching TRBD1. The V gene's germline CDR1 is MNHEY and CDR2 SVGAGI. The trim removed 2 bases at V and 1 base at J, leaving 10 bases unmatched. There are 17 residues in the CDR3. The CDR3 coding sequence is TGTGCCAGCAGTTACCCTATGGCAGGGGGGGGGAACACTGAAGCTTTCTTT. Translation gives CASSYPMAGGGNTEAFF.

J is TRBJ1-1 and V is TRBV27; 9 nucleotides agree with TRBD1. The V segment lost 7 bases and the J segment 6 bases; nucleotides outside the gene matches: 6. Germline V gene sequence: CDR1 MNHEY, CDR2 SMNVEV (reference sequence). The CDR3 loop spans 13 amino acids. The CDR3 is CASKDRGISEAFF. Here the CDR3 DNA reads TGTGCCAGCAAGGACAGGGGAATCTCTGAAGCTTTCTTT.

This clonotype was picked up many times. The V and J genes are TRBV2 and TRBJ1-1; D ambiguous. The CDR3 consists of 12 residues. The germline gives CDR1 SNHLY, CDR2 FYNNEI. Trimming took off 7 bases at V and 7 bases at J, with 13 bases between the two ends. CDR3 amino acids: CASKAEADEAFF. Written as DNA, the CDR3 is TGTGCCAGCAAAGCAGAAGCGGATGAAGCTTTCTTT.

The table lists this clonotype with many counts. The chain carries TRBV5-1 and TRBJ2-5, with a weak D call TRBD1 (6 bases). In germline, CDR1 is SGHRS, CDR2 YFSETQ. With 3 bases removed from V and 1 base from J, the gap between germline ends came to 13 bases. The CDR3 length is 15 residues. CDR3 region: CASSSNGQRQETQYF. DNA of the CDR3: TGCGCCAGCAGCTCTAACGGACAGCGCCAAGAGACCCAGTACTTC. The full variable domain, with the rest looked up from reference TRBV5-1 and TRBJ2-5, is KAGVTQTPRYLIKTRGQQVTLSCSPISGHRSVSWYQQTPGQGLQFLFEYFSETQRNKGNFPGRFSGRQFSNSRSEMNVSTLELGDSALYLCASSSNGQRQETQYFGPGTRLLVL.

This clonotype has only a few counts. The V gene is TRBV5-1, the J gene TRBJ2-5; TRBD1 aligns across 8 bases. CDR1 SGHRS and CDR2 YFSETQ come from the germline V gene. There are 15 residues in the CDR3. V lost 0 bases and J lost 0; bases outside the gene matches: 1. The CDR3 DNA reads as TGCGCCAGCAGCTTGGAGACAGGGGACCAAGAGACCCAGTACTTC. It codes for CASSLETGDQETQYF.

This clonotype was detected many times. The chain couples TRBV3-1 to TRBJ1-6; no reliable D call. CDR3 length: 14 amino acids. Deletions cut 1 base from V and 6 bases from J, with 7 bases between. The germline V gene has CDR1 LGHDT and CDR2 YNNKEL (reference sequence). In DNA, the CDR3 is TGTGCCAGCAGCCAAGCGATCAGTAATTCACCCCTCCACTTT. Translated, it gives CASSQAISNSPLHF.

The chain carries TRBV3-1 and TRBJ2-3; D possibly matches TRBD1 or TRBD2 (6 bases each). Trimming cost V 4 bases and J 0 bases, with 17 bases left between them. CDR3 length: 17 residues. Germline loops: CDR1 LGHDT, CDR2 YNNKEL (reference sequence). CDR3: CASSLRGTRPSTDTQYF. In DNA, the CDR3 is TGTGCCAGCAGCCTAAGGGGGACTCGACCTAGCACAGATACGCAGTATTTT.

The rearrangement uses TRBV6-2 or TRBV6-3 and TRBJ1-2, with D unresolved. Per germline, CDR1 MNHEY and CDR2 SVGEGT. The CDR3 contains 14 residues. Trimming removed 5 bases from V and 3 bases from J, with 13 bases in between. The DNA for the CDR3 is TGTGCCAGCAGTGCCGGGTCAGTGCACTATGGCTACACCTTC. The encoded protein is CASSAGSVHYGYTF.